This T cell receptor beta chain appears in the sequencing data of a study of T cell responses to AZD1222 COVID-19 vaccine. About this clone: The antigen remains unidentified.

Sequencing used immunoSEQ multiplex PCR; TCRdb keeps in-frame clones, though not all of them. The sample carries 65,000 to 95,000 clones, around 85% recorded once. This CDR3 has 12 amino acids. Germline loops: CDR1 KGHDR, CDR2 SFDVKD. V was cut by 3 bases and J by 5 bases, with 6 bases left in between. Study-level points and caveats: CD4 TCRs associated with vaccination spanned spike, dominating at 160-218 and 743-854. Spike-specific TCRs gained breadth and depth after people received two AZD1222 doses. Females outnumbered males among donors, who were mostly white British; clonal diversity was possibly underestimated.

The sequence was collected from an adult who received the AZD1222 COVID-19 vaccine. The sequencing used peripheral blood, collected 28 days after the second AZD1222 dose. V is TRBV24-1 and J is TRBJ1-2, with D hard to call. CDR3 sequence reads: CATSDTTYGYTF. The CDR3 DNA reads TGTGCCACCAGTGATACGACGTATGGCTACACCTTC.